This TCR beta chain was documented in a study of OX40 agonist ivuxolimab in advanced cancers. Study as a whole: The dose of intravenous ivuxolimab that patients received every 2 weeks ranged from 0.01 to 10 mg/kg.

V was pared by 0 bases and J by 0 bases, with 14 bases between. In germline, CDR1 is SGHRS, CDR2 YFSETQ. The CDR3 extends over 17 amino acids. This clone occurred a few times. Measured with immunoSEQ multiplex PCR; TCRdb has only the in-frame clones, and not every one. The sample gives over 25,000 clones, roughly 80% of which show up once; about 31% is in the top ten. The chain couples TRBV5-1 to TRBJ2-3; D is perhaps TRBD2 (5 bases). Source: CD4+ or CD8+ T cells sorted from blood, taken in a trial of the OX40 agonist ivuxolimab. This receptor was taken from an adult with an advanced solid tumor such as melanoma, head and neck, liver or kidney cancer. CDR3 residues: CASSLVPPSGSTDTQYF. Written as DNA, the CDR3 is TGCGCCAGCAGCTTGGTCCCGCCCAGCGGCAGCACAGATACGCAGTATTTT. Variable domain in full (rest from reference TRBV5-1 and TRBJ2-3): KAGVTQTPRYLIKTRGQQVTLSCSPISGHRSVSWYQQTPGQGLQFLFEYFSETQRNKGNFPGRFSGRQFSNSRSEMNVSTLELGDSALYLCASSLVPPSGSTDTQYFGPGTRLTVL.